The clone carrying this T cell receptor (beta chain) was counted once. What it binds is unknown. The assay was immunoSEQ multiplex PCR, and TCRdb's table has in-frame clones only and misses some. The sample yields 65,000 to 80,000 clones, approximately 86% seen once. In germline, CDR1 is SGHTA, CDR2 FQGNSA. The CDR3 sequence is 12 residues long. V lost 1 base to trimming and J lost 2 bases, with 1 base between them. The data originate from a study of OX40 agonist ivuxolimab in advanced cancers. Overall study: With a range of about 23 to 85, age averaged roughly 61 years, and around 80% were male.

The study, taken as a whole, reports: Both blood CD4+ and CD8+ T cells showed clonal growth by week 6 at 0.1 to 3.0 mg/kg. Average numbers of expanded clones were greater in CD8+ T cells than in CD4+.

This chain links TRBV7-2 with TRBJ2-3; D call uncertain. The input for sequencing was CD4+ or CD8+ T cells sorted from blood, taken in a trial of the OX40 agonist ivuxolimab. This receptor was obtained from an adult with an advanced solid tumor such as melanoma, head and neck, liver or kidney cancer. In DNA form, the CDR3 reads TGTGCCAGCAGCTTAGACACAGATACGCAGTATTTT. Amino acid sequence: CASSLDTDTQYF.